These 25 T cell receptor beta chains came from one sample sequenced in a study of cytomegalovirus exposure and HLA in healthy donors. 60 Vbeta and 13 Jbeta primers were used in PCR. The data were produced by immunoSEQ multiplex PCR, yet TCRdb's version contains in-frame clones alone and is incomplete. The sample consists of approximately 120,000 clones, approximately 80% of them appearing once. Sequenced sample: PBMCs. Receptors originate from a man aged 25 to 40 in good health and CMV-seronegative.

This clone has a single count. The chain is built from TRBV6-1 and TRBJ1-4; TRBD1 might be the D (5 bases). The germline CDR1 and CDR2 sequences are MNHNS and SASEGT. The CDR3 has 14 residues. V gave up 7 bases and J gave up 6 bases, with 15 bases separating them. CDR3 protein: CASTPGRGDEKLFF. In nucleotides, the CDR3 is TGTGCCAGCACCCCAGGGAGGGGAGATGAAAAACTGTTTTTT.

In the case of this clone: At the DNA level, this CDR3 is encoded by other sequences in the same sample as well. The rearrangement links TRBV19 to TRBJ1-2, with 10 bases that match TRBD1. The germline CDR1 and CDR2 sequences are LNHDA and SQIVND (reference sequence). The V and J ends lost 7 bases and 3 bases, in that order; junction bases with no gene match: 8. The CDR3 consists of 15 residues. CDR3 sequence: CASTIQGTGDYGYTF. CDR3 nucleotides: TGTGCCAGTACCATTCAAGGGACAGGGGACTATGGCTACACCTTC.

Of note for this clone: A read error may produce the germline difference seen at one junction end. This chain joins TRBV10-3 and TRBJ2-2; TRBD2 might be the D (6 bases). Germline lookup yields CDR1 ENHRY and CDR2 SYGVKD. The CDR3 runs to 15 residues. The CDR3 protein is CAIQPPGPNTGGLFF. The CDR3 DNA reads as TGTGCCATCCAACCGCCGGGCCCAAACACCGGGGGGCTGTTTTTT.

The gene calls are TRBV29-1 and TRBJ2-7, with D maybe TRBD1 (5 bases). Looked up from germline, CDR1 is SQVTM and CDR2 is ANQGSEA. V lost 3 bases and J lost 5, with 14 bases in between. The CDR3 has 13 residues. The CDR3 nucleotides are TGCAGCGTTGATTTCGACAGTCTCCACGAGCAGTACTTC. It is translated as CSVDFDSLHEQYF.

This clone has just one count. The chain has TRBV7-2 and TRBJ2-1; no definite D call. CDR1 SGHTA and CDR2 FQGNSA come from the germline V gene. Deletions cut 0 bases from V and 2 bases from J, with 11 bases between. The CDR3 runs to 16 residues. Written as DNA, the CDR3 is TGTGCCAGCAGCTTAGCGGGCGAACGGCCCTACAATGAGCAGTTCTTC. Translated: CASSLAGERPYNEQFF.

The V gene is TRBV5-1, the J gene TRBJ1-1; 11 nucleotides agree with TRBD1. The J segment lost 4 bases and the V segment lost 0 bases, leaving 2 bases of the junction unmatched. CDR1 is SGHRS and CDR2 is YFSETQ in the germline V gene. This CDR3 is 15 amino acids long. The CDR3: CASSLGGTGGTEAFF. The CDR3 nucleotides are TGCGCCAGCAGCTTGGGCGGGACAGGGGGCACTGAAGCTTTCTTT.

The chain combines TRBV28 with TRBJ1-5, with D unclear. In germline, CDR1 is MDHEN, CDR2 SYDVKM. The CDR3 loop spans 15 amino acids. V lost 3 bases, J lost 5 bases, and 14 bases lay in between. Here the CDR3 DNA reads TGTGCCAGCAGTTTTCTCAGTAGAGGAGATCAGCCCCAGCATTTT. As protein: CASSFLSRGDQPQHF.

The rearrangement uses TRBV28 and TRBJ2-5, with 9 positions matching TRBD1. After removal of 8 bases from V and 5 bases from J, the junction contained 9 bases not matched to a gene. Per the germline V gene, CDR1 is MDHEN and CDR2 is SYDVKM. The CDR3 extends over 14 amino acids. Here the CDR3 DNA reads TGTGCCAGCGGGGGACAGGGAGGTTCGGAGACCCAGTACTTC. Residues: CASGGQGGSETQYF.

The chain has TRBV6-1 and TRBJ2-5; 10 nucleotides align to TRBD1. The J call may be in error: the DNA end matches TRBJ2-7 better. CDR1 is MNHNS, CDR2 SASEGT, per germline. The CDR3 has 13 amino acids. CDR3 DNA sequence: TGTGCCAGCAAGGGACAGGGGTACTACGAGCAGTACTTC. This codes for CASKGQGYYEQYF.

CDR3 coding DNA: TGCGCCAGCAGTGAGAGTGGCGGGAGTGTCCACGAGCAGTACTTC. Residues: CASSESGGSVHEQYF. This chain uses TRBV10-2 with TRBJ2-7; TRBD2 matches at 7 bases. V was pared by 2 bases and J by 5 bases, with 9 bases of the junction left unmatched. The CDR3 covers 15 residues. Germline V CDR1 and CDR2: WSHSY, SAAADI.

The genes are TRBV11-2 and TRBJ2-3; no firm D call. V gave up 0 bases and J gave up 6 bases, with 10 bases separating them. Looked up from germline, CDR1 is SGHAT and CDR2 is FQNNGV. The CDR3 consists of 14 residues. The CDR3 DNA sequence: TGTGCCAGCAGCTTAGAGGCCTTTTCGGATACGCAGTATTTT. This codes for CASSLEAFSDTQYF.

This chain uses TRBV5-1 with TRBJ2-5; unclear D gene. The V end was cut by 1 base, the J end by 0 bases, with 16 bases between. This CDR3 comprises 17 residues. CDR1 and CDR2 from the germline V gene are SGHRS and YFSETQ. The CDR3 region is CASSLTLTLSYQETQYF. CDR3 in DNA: TGCGCCAGCAGCTTGACCCTTACTCTTTCGTACCAAGAGACCCAGTACTTC.

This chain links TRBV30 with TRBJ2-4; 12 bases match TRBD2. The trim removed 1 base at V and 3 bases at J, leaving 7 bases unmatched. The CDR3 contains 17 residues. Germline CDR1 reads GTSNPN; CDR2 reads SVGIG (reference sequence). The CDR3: CAWSGLTSGGLKNIQYF. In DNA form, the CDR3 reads TGTGCCTGGAGTGGGTTGACTAGCGGGGGACTCAAAAACATTCAGTACTTC.

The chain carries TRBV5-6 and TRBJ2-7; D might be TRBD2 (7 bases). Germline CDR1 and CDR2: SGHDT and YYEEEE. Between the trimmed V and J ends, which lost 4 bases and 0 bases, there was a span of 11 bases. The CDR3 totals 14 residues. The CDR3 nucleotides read TGTGCCAGCAGCGAAGGGGGGGACTCCTACGAGCAGTACTTC. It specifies CASSEGGDSYEQYF.

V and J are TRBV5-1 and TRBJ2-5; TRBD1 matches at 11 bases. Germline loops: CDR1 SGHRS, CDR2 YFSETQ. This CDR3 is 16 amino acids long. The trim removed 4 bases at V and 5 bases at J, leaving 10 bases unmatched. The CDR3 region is CASSLGGTGGEETQYF. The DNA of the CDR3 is TGCGCCAGCAGCCTGGGAGGGACAGGGGGTGAGGAGACCCAGTACTTC.

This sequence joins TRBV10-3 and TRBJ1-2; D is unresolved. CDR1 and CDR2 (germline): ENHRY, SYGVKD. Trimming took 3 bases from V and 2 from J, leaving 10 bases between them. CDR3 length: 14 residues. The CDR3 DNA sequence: TGTGCCATCAGTGAACGGGGTAGGAACTATGGCTACACCTTC. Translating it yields CAISERGRNYGYTF.

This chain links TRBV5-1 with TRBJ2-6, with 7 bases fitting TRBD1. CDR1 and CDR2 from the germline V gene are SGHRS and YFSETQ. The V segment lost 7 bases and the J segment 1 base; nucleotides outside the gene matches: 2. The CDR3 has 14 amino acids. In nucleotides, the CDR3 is TGCGCCAGCCAGACAGGGTCTGGGGCCAACGTCCTGACTTTC. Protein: CASQTGSGANVLTF.

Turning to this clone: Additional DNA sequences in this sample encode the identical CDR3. The CDR3 DNA reads as TGCGCCAGCAGTTCACTAGCGGGAGGGTACAATGAGCAGTTCTTC. Encoded protein: CASSSLAGGYNEQFF. V usage is TRBV5-1 and J usage is TRBJ2-1; 13 bases align to TRBD2. Germline-derived CDR1 and CDR2 are SGHRS and YFSETQ. The CDR3 runs to 15 residues. With V trimmed by 5 bases and J by 4 bases, 3 bases remained unmatched. The variable domain in full, completed from reference TRBV5-1 and TRBJ2-1, reads KAGVTQTPRYLIKTRGQQVTLSCSPISGHRSVSWYQQTPGQGLQFLFEYFSETQRNKGNFPGRFSGRQFSNSRSEMNVSTLELGDSALYLCASSSLAGGYNEQFFGPGTRLTVL.

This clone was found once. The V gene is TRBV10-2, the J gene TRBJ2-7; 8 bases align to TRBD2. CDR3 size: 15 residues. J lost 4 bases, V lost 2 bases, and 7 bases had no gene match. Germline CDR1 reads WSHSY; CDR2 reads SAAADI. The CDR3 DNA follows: TGCGCCAGCAGTGAGATTCCGGGACTAGAGTACGAGCAGTACTTC. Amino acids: CASSEIPGLEYEQYF.

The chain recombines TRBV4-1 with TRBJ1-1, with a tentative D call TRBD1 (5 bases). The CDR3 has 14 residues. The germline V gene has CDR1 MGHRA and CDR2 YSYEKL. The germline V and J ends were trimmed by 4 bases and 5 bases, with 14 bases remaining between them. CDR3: CASSPLSGGTEAFF. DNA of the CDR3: TGCGCCAGCAGCCCCCTATCCGGGGGGACTGAAGCTTTCTTT.

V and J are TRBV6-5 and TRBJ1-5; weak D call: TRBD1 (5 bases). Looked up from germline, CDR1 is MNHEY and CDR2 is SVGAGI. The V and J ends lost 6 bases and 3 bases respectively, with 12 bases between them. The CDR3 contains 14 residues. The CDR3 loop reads CASSRSGVNQPQHF. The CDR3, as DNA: TGTGCCAGCAGCCGGTCGGGGGTCAATCAGCCCCAGCATTTT.

The CDR3 here is CASSLDTAGVTEAFF. DNA for the CDR3: TGTGCCAGCAGCTTAGACACGGCAGGCGTCACTGAAGCTTTCTTT. The V and J genes are TRBV7-2 and TRBJ1-1, with D unclear. There are 15 residues in the CDR3. Germline V gives CDR1 SGHTA, CDR2 FQGNSA. V was pared by 1 base and J by 4 bases, with 13 bases between.

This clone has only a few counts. CDR3 amino acids: CARDTGNTIYF. CDR3 bases: TGTGCCAGGGACACGGGAAACACCATATATTTT. The genes are TRBV30 and TRBJ1-3; D perhaps matches TRBD1 (6 bases). V lost 8 bases and J 4 bases, leaving 9 bases between the germline ends. Germline-derived CDR1 and CDR2 are GTSNPN and SVGIG (reference sequence). The CDR3 covers 11 residues.

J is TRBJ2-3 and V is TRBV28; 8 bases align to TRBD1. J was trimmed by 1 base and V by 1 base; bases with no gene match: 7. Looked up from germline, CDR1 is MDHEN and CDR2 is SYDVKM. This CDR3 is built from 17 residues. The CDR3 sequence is CASSLLGQGFRTDTQYF. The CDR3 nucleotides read TGTGCCAGCAGTTTATTAGGACAGGGCTTTCGCACAGATACGCAGTATTTT.

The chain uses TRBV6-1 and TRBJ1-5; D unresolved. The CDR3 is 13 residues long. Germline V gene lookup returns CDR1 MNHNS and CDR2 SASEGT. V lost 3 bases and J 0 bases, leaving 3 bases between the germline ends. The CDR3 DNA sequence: TGTGCCAGCAGTGACAATAGCAATCAGCCCCAGCATTTT. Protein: CASSDNSNQPQHF.